This T cell receptor beta chain was profiled in a study of OX40 agonist ivuxolimab in advanced cancers. Study context: Patients were infused with ivuxolimab every 2 weeks at 0.01 to 10 mg/kg. Partial responses were achieved by three patients, one with hepatocellular carcinoma and two with cutaneous melanoma. Study-level findings and limits: Expanded peripheral T cells had an undetermined antigen specificity.

A note on this clone: Its matching antigen is unknown.

Sequenced by immunoSEQ multiplex PCR; TCRdb stores in-frame clones only, minus some. Altogether roughly 60,000 clones are present, over 75% being singletons, with the ten largest covering roughly 2%. V shed 3 bases and J shed 6 bases, with 18 bases lying between them. CDR3 length: 16 residues. Germline V CDR1 and CDR2: SGDLS, YYNGEE. The sequence was collected from an adult with an advanced solid tumor such as melanoma, head and neck, liver or kidney cancer. This chain connects TRBV9 to TRBJ1-4; D is undetermined. Sequences were derived from CD4+ or CD8+ T cells sorted from blood, sampled in a trial of the OX40 agonist ivuxolimab. CDR3 sequence reads: CASSAAMGREYEKLFF. DNA of the CDR3: TGTGCCAGCAGCGCCGCCATGGGCCGAGAGTATGAAAAACTGTTTTTT.